This T cell receptor (beta chain) comes out of a study of CD8 T cells in ankylosing spondylitis. Study-level findings and limits: Disease-linked clones bore a CD8+ phenotype and were relatively rare in peripheral blood. In ankylosing spondylitis blood, a motif of fewer than 10 highly homologous TCR beta variants appeared characteristic. Significant enrichment of disease-linked clones was reportedly seen in matched ankylosing spondylitis synovial fluid.

Trimming took 6 bases from V and 4 from J; bases not matched to a gene: 4. CDR1 is SQVTM and CDR2 is ANQGSEA in the germline V gene. The CDR3 loop spans 13 amino acids. This clonotype was counted many times. Antigen: not known. Molecular-barcoded quantitative 5'-RACE produced these TCR beta libraries. TCRdb re-derived calls from the 5' RACE reads in MiXCR, one entry per CDR3 protein. Among over 110,000 distinct CDR3 sequences listed, 7.5% to 9.5% were seen once. The rearrangement joins TRBV29-1 to TRBJ2-1, with 9 bases lining up with TRBD1. The TCR originated in a male donor with ankylosing spondylitis. Specimen: synovial fluid, either unsorted or a sorted T cell fraction (not recorded which). CDR3 sequence (DNA): TGCAGCGTACCGGGACAGGGTTACAATGAGCAGTTCTTC. As protein: CSVPGQGYNEQFF.